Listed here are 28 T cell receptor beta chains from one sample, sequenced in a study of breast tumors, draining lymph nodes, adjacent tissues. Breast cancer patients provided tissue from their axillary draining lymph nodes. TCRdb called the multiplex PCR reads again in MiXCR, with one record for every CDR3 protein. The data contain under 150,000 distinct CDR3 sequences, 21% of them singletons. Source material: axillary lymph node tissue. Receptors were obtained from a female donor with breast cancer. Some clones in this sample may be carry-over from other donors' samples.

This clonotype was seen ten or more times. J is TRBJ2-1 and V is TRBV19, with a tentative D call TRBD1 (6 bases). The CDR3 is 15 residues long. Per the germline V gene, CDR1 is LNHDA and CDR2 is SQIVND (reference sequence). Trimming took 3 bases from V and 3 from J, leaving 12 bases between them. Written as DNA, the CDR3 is TGTGCCAGTAGTATCCCCAGGGGTCACTACAATGAGCAGTTCTTC. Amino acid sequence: CASSIPRGHYNEQFF.

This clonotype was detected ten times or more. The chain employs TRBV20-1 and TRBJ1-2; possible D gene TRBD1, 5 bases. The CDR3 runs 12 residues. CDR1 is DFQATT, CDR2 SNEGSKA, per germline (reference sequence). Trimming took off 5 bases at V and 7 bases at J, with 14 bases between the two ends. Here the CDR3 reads CSAPKGNGGYTF. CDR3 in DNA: TGCAGTGCTCCCAAGGGGAATGGTGGCTACACCTTC.

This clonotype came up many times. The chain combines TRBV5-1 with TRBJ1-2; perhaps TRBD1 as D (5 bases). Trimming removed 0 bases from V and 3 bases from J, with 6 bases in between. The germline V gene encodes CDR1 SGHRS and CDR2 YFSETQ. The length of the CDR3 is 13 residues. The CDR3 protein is CASSLAGDYGYTF. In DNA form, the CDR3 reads TGCGCCAGCAGCTTGGCGGGGGACTATGGCTACACCTTC.

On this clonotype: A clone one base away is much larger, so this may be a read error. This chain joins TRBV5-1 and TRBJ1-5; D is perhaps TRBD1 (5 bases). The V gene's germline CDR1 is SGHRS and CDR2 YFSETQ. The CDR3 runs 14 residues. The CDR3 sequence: CAGSADGGTQPQHF. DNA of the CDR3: TGCGCCGGCAGCGCGGACGGAGGGACTCAGCCCCAGCATTTT.

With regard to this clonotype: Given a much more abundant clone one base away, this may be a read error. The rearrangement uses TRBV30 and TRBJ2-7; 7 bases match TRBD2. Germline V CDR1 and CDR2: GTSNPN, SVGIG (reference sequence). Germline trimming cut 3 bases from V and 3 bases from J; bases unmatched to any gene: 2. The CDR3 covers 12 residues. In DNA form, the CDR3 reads TGTGCCTGGAGGGGGGGGAACTACGAGCAGTACTTC. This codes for CAWRGGNYEQYF.

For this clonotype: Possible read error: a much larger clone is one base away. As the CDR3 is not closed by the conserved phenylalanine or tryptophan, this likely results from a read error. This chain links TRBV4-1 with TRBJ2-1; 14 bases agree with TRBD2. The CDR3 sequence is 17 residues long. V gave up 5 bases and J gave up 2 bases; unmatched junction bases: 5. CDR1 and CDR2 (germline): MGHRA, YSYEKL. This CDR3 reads CASSLPTSGRAYNEQFS. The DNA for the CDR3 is TGCGCCAGCAGCTTACCGACTAGCGGGAGGGCCTACAATGAGCAGTTCTCC.

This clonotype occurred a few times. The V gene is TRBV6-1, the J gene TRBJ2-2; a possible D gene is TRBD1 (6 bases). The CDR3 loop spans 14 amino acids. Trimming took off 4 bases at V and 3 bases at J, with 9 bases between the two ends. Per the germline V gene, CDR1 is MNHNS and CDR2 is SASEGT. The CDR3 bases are TGTGCCAGCAGTGCCAGGACAGACACCGGGGAGCTGTTTTTT. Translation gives CASSARTDTGELFF.

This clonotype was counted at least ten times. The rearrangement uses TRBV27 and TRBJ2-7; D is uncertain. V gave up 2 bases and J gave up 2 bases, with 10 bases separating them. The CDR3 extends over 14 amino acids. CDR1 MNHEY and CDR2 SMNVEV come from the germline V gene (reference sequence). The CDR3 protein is CASSLGLPPYEQYF. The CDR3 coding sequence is TGTGCCAGCAGTTTAGGGCTACCCCCCTACGAGCAGTACTTC.

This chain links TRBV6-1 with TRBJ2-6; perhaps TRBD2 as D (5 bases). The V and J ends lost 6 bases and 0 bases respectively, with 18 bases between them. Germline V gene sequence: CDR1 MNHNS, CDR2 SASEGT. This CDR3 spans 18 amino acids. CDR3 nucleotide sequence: TGTGCCAGCAGCCCCAACGCTGGGGAGATCTCTGGGGCCAACGTCCTGACTTTC. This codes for CASSPNAGEISGANVLTF.

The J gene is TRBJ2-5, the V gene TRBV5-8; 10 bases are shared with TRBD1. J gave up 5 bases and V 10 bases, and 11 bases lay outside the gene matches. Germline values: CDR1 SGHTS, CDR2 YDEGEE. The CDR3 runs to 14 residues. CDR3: CAGNLTGGSETQYF. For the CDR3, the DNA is TGTGCCGGCAACTTGACAGGGGGCTCGGAGACCCAGTACTTC.

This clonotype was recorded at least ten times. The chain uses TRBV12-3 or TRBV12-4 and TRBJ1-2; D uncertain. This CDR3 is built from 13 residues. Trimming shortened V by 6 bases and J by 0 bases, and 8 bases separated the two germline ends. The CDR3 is CASRKDANYGYTF. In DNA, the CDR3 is TGTGCCAGCAGAAAGGACGCTAACTATGGCTACACCTTC.

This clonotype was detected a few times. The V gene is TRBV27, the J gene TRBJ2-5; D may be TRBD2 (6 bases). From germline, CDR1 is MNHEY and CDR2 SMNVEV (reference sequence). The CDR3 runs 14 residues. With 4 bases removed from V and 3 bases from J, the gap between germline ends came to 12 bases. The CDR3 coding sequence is TGTGCCAGCAGTTCCTATCCGGGGGAAGAGACCCAGTACTTC. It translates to CASSSYPGEETQYF.

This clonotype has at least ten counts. The CDR3 DNA follows: TGTGCCAGCAGCCAAGATCGCTCGGGAGCCAGGCAGTACTTC. This encodes CASSQDRSGARQYF. The chain joins TRBV3-1 to TRBJ2-7; D may be TRBD2 (6 bases). The CDR3 is 14 amino acids. Deletions cut 0 bases from V and 9 bases from J, with 15 bases between. Germline lookup yields CDR1 LGHDT and CDR2 YNNKEL (reference sequence).

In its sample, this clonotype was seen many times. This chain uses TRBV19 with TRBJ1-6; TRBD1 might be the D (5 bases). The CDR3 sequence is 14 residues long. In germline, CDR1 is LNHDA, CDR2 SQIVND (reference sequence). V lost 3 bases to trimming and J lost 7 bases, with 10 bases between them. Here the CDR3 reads CASSMGPLNSPLHF. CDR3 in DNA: TGTGCCAGTAGTATGGGACCACTGAATTCACCCCTCCACTTT. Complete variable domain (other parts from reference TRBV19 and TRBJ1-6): DGGITQSPKYLFRKEGQNVTLSCEQNLNHDAMYWYRQDPGQGLRLIYYSQIVNDFQKGDIAEGYSVSREKKESFPLTVTSAQKNPTAFYLCASSMGPLNSPLHFGNGTRLTVT.

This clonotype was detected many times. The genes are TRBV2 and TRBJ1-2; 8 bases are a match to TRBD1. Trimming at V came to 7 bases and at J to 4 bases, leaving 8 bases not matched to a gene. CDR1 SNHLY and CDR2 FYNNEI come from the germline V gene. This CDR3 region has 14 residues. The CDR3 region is CASKRLDRGYGYTF. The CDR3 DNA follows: TGTGCCAGCAAAAGACTTGACAGGGGCTATGGCTACACCTTC.

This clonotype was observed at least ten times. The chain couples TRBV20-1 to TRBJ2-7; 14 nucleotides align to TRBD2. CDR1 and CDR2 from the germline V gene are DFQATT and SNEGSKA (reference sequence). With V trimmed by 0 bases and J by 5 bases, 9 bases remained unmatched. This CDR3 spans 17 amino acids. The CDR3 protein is CSARDLGLAGVGDEQYF. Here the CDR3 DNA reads TGCAGTGCTAGAGATCTGGGACTAGCGGGAGTTGGGGACGAGCAGTACTTC.

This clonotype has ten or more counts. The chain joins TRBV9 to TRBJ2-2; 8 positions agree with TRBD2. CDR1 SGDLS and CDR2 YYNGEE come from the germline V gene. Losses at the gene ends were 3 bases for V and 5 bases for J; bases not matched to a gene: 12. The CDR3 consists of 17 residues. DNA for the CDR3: TGTGCCAGCAGCGCGTCCCGGGAGGGCGGTAGGACCGGGGAGCTGTTTTTT. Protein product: CASSASREGGRTGELFF.

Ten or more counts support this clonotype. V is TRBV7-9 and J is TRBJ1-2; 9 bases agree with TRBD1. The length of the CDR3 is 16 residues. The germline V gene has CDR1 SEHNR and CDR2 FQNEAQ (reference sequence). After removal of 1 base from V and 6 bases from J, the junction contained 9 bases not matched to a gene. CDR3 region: CASSLGWDRVKDGYTF. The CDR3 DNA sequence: TGTGCCAGCAGCTTAGGTTGGGACAGGGTAAAGGATGGCTACACCTTC.

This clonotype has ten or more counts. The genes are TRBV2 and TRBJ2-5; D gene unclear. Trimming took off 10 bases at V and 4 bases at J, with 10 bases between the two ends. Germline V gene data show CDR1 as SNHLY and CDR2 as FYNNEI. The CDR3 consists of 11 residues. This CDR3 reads CATQQGETQYF. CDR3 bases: TGTGCCACCCAACAAGGAGAGACCCAGTACTTC.

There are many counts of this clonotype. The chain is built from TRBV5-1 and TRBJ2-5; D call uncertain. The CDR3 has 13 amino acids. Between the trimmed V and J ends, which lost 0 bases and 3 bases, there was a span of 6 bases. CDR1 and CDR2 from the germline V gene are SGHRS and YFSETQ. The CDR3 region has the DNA TGCGCCAGCAGCTTGGACGGAAAAGAGACCCAGTACTTC. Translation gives CASSLDGKETQYF.

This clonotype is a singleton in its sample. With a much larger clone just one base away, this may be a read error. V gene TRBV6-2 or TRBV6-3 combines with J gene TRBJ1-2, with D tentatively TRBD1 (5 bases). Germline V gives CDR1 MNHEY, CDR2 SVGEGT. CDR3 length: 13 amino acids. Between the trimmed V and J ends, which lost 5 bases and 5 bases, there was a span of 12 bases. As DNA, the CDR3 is TGTGCCAGCAGTCTCGGGGCCAATTATGGCTACACCTTC. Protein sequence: CASSLGANYGYTF.

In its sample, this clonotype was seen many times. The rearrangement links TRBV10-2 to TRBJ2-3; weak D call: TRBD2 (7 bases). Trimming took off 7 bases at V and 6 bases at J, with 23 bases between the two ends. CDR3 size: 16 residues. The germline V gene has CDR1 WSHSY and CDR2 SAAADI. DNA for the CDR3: TGCGCCAGCACCCTCGGGGGGCCTACCGCGCGGGATACGCAGTATTTT. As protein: CASTLGGPTARDTQYF.

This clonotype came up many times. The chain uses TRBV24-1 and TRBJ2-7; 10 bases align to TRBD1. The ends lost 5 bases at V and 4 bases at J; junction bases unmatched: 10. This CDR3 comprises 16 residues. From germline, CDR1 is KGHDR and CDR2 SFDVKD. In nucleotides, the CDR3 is TGTGCCACCAGTGCCCCCGGGACAGGGGACTTTTACGAGCAGTACTTC. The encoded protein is CATSAPGTGDFYEQYF.

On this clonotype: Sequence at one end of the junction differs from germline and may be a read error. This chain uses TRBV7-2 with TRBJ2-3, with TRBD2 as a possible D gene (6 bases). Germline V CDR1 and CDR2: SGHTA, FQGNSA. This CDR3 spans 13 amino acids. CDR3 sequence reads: CGSSRSGTDTQYF. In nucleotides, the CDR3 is TGTGGCAGCAGCCGGAGCGGGACAGATACGCAGTATTTT.

The CDR3 DNA follows: TGTGCCAGCAGCTTCCCTGACGCACAAATTTCCTACGAGCAGTACTTC. The encoded protein is CASSFPDAQISYEQYF. The gene calls are TRBV7-9 and TRBJ2-7; D gene unclear. This CDR3 contains 16 residues. V lost 3 bases to trimming and J lost 1 base, with 16 bases between them. CDR1 is SEHNR and CDR2 is FQNEAQ in the germline V gene (reference sequence).

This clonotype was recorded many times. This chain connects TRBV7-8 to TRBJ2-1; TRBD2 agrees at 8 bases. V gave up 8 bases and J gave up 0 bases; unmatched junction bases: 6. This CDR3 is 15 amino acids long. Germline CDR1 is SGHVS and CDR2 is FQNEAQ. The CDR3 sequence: CASGAGRGSYNEQFF. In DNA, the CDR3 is TGTGCCAGCGGGGCCGGGAGGGGCTCCTACAATGAGCAGTTCTTC.

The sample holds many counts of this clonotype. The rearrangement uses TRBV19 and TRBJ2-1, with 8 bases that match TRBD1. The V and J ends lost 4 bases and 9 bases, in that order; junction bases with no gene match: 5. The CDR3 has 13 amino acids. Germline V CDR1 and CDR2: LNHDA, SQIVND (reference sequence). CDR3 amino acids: CASSTSRGREQFF. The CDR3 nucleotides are TGTGCCAGTAGTACTTCCAGGGGGCGTGAGCAGTTCTTC.

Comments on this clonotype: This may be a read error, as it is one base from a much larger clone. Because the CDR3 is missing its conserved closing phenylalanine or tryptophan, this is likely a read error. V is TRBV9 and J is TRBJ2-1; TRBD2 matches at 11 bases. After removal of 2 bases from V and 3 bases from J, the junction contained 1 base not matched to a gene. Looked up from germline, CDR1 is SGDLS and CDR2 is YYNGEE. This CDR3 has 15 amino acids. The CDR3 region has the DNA TGTGCCAGCAGCGTTAGCGGGAGGGTCTACAATGAGCAGTTCTCC. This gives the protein CASSVSGRVYNEQFS.